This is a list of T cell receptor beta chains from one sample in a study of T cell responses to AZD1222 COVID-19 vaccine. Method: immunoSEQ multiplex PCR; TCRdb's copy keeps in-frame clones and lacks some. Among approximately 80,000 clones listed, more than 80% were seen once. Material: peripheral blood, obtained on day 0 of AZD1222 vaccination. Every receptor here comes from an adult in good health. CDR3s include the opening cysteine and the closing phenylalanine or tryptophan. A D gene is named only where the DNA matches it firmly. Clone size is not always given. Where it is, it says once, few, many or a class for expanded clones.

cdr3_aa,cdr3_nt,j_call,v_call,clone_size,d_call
CASSPTGTGGTYGYTF,TGCGCCAGCAGCCCGACCGGGACAGGGGGTACCTATGGCTACACCTTC,TRBJ1-2,TRBV5-1,-,TRBD1
CASSLEGTGTEAFF,TGTGCCAGCAGCTTGGAGGGGACAGGGACTGAAGCTTTCTTT,TRBJ1-1,TRBV5-6,-,TRBD1
CASSLAGRETQYF,TGTGCCAGCAGCTTGGCCGGGCGGGAGACCCAGTACTTC,TRBJ2-5,TRBV5-4,-,-
CASSQGLQGLRNTEAFF,TGCGCCAGCAGCCAAGGACTACAGGGTTTAAGGAACACTGAAGCTTTCTTT,TRBJ1-1,TRBV4-3,few,-
CASSWRQGDNGYTF,TGTGCCAGCAGTTGGAGACAGGGCGATAATGGCTACACCTTC,TRBJ1-2,TRBV27,-,TRBD1
CASSLARQGARDEQYF,TGTGCCAGCAGCTTAGCTAGACAGGGGGCGAGGGACGAGCAGTACTTC,TRBJ2-7,TRBV7-8,-,TRBD1
CASTPTGSGEAFF,TGTGCCAGCACCCCGACAGGGTCAGGAGAAGCTTTCTTT,TRBJ1-1,TRBV12-3/TRBV12-4,-,TRBD1
CASSPGGGTGELFF,TGTGCCAGCAGCCCCGGGGGGGGCACCGGGGAGCTGTTTTTT,TRBJ2-2,TRBV7-3,-,TRBD2
CASSLLFGNQPQHF,TGTGCCAGCAGCCTTTTATTCGGCAATCAGCCCCAGCATTTT,TRBJ1-5,TRBV2,-,-
CASSQVSIAGGTYEQYF,TGTGCCAGCAGCCAAGTCTCCATAGCGGGGGGGACCTACGAGCAGTACTTC,TRBJ2-7,TRBV4-2,-,TRBD2
CASSTRRSYEQYF,TGCGCCAGCAGCACCAGGCGTTCCTACGAGCAGTACTTC,TRBJ2-7,TRBV5-1,-,-
CASRLTRWSQETQYF,TGTGCCAGTAGATTGACCCGGTGGAGTCAAGAGACCCAGTACTTC,TRBJ2-5,TRBV19,-,-
CASSELAGAPPFNEQFF,TGTGCCAGCAGTGAACTAGCGGGGGCCCCTCCCTTTAATGAGCAGTTCTTC,TRBJ2-1,TRBV6-1,-,TRBD2
CATTSDRDLEDEKLFF,TGTGCCACCACGTCGGACAGGGACTTGGAGGATGAAAAACTGTTTTTT,TRBJ1-4,TRBV15,-,TRBD1
CASSPLLRGSLRAYTEAFF,TGTGCCAGCAGCCCTCTGCTCAGGGGTAGTCTTCGGGCGTACACTGAAGCTTTCTTT,TRBJ1-1,TRBV5-6,-,-
CASRKDTGGTDTQYF,TGTGCCAGCCGGAAGGACACCGGTGGCACAGATACGCAGTATTTT,TRBJ2-3,TRBV2,-,-
CASSFQGAVGYGYTF,TGTGCCAGCAGCTTTCAGGGGGCTGTTGGCTATGGCTACACCTTC,TRBJ1-2,TRBV7-9,-,TRBD1
CASSRDRAAGYTF,TGTGCCAGCAGCCGGGACAGGGCTGCTGGCTACACCTTC,TRBJ1-2,TRBV12-3/TRBV12-4,-,TRBD1
CASPPPGQGAGSSNQPQHF,TGTGCCAGTCCACCTCCGGGACAGGGGGCGGGAAGTAGCAATCAGCCCCAGCATTTT,TRBJ1-5,TRBV19,-,TRBD1
CASSLRGAGTSGENNEQFF,TGTGCCAGCAGCTTGCGGGGGGCCGGGACTAGCGGGGAAAACAATGAGCAGTTCTTC,TRBJ2-1,TRBV11-3,-,TRBD2
CASSLSDTQYF,TGCGCCAGCAGCTTGTCAGATACGCAGTATTTT,TRBJ2-3,TRBV5-1,once,-
CASSIDSYTEAFF,TGTGCCAGCAGCATTGACAGTTACACTGAAGCTTTCTTT,TRBJ1-1,TRBV9,-,-
CASSLRTGANTEAFF,TGTGCCAGCAGCCTTAGGACAGGGGCGAACACTGAAGCTTTCTTT,TRBJ1-1,TRBV11-2,-,TRBD1
CAWTSFGADTQYF,TGTGCCTGGACCTCGTTTGGGGCAGATACGCAGTATTTT,TRBJ2-3,TRBV30,-,-
CASSLVRQYYTF,TGTGCCAGCAGCTTGGTTAGACAGTACTACACCTTC,TRBJ1-2,TRBV5-6,-,-
CASSLGSHLSNTEAFF,TGCGCCAGCAGCTTGGGGAGTCACCTTTCGAACACTGAAGCTTTCTTT,TRBJ1-1,TRBV5-1,-,-
CASSLPGTGTVSFF,TGTGCCAGCAGCTTACCCGGGACAGGGACTGTATCTTTCTTT,TRBJ1-1,TRBV5-8,-,TRBD1
CASSLFDRREETQYF,TGTGCCAGCAGCTTGTTCGACCGACGGGAAGAGACCCAGTACTTC,TRBJ2-5,TRBV7-7,-,-
CASSLDGGAYNEQFF,TGTGCCAGCAGCTTAGACGGGGGGGCGTACAATGAGCAGTTCTTC,TRBJ2-1,TRBV11-3,-,TRBD2
CSVVLHESYEQYF,TGCAGCGTTGTCCTCCACGAATCCTACGAGCAGTACTTC,TRBJ2-7,TRBV29-1,-,-
CASSIVWDSNQPQHF,TGTGCCAGTAGTATCGTCTGGGATAGCAATCAGCCCCAGCATTTT,TRBJ1-5,TRBV19,few,-
CASSFGNYEQYF,TGTGCCAGCAGCTTCGGAAATTACGAGCAGTACTTC,TRBJ2-7,TRBV7-9,-,-
CASSYSISWTF,TGTGCCAGCAGTTACTCGATTTCCTGGACCTTC,TRBJ1-2,TRBV6-6,-,-
CASSGQGSNQPQHF,TGTGCCAGCAGTGGGCAGGGAAGCAATCAGCCCCAGCATTTT,TRBJ1-5,TRBV2,-,-
CASSGSRDRESTDTQYF,TGCGCCAGCAGTGGGTCCCGGGACAGGGAAAGCACAGATACGCAGTATTTT,TRBJ2-3,TRBV10-2,-,TRBD1
CASRQNGVRQGYGYTF,TGTGCCAGCAGACAAAACGGGGTCCGCCAGGGGTATGGCTACACCTTC,TRBJ1-2,TRBV7-2,-,-
CASSKQGADGEKLFF,TGTGCCAGCTCAAAGCAGGGGGCCGACGGTGAAAAACTGTTTTTT,TRBJ1-4,TRBV18,-,TRBD1
CATRPGRGQGETQYF,TGTGCCACGAGGCCAGGCAGGGGGCAGGGAGAGACCCAGTACTTC,TRBJ2-5,TRBV6-5,-,TRBD1
CASNTRTGASGELFF,TGTGCCAGCAACACCAGGACAGGGGCGTCCGGGGAGCTGTTTTTT,TRBJ2-2,TRBV7-2,-,TRBD1
CASSLGGGAQPNEKLFF,TGTGCCAGCAGCTTGGGAGGGGGGGCGCAGCCTAATGAAAAACTGTTTTTT,TRBJ1-4,TRBV7-9,-,-
CASSAGVNYGYTF,TGTGCCAGCAGCGCAGGGGTTAACTATGGCTACACCTTC,TRBJ1-2,TRBV11-3,-,-
CASSYSMGLAGGFPGETQYF,TGTGCCAGCAGTTACTCGATGGGACTAGCGGGGGGGTTCCCTGGAGAGACCCAGTACTTC,TRBJ2-5,TRBV6-2/TRBV6-3,once,TRBD2
CATPNDTGELFF,TGTGCCACCCCGAATGACACCGGGGAGCTGTTTTTT,TRBJ2-2,TRBV28,once,-
CASSEGRNQPQHF,TGTGCCAGCAGTGAGGGTCGAAATCAGCCCCAGCATTTT,TRBJ1-5,TRBV2,-,-
CASSQAAEMNTEAFF,TGTGCCAGCAGCCAAGCCGCGGAGATGAACACTGAAGCTTTCTTT,TRBJ1-1,TRBV4-2,-,-